This TCR beta chain was recovered during a study of T cell responses to AZD1222 COVID-19 vaccine. Points from the study as a whole: Two doses of AZD1222 preceded a rise in Spike-specific TCR breadth and depth. Spike was spanned by vaccine-associated CD4 TCRs, with dominance at 160-218 and 743-854. Possibly, clonal diversity was underestimated; donors were largely white British and included more females.

Produced via immunoSEQ multiplex PCR; TCRdb's table is partial and in-frame only. The table shows approximately 80,000 clones, with 80% occurring only once. Points on this clone: Its matching antigen is unknown.

The specimen was peripheral blood, collected on day 0 of AZD1222 vaccination. This TCR derives from an adult in good health.

The CDR3 DNA follows: TGTGCCAGCAGTATGGACGGTCAGCCCCAGCATTTT. Translation: CASSMDGQPQHF. The chain employs TRBV2 and TRBJ1-5; D not resolved. The V and J ends lost 5 bases and 6 bases respectively, with 8 bases between them. CDR1 is SNHLY and CDR2 is FYNNEI in the germline V gene. The CDR3 is 12 amino acids.